These T cell receptor beta chains were read from a single sample in a study of CD4 T cells in relation to SARS-CoV-2 and coronaviruses. TCRdb's table, derived via immunoSEQ multiplex PCR, lists solely in-frame clones and lacks some. The sample shows roughly 18,000 clones, about 70% of them seen only once. Their recognized antigens are unknown. Sequencing was done on a sample of CD4+ T cells from PBMCs, cultured in vitro. Every receptor here comes from a human donor in good health. Both conserved end residues are part of each CDR3. The D gene is left open where the match is weak. A row's size may be missing; if present it is once, few, many or a size class.

v_gene: TRBV5-1; abundance: NA; d_gene: NA; j_gene: TRBJ1-2; CDR3nt: TGCGCCAGCATTTCACAGGACTATGGCTACACCTTC; CDR3aa: CASISQDYGYTF
v_gene: TRBV19; abundance: NA; d_gene: TRBD2; j_gene: TRBJ2-5; CDR3nt: TGTGCCAGTAGTATACGCGAACTAGCGGGAGGGCCGCGGGAGACCCAGTACTTC; CDR3aa: CASSIRELAGGPRETQYF
v_gene: TRBV29-1; abundance: NA; d_gene: TRBD1; j_gene: TRBJ1-4; CDR3nt: TGCAGCGTTCTGCCGGGACAGTCTAATGAAAAACTGTTTTTT; CDR3aa: CSVLPGQSNEKLFF
v_gene: TRBV2; abundance: NA; d_gene: TRBD1; j_gene: TRBJ2-3; CDR3nt: TGTGCCAGCAGTGTCCGTCGGGACAGTCGCACAGATACGCAGTATTTT; CDR3aa: CASSVRRDSRTDTQYF
v_gene: TRBV3-1/TRBV3-2; abundance: NA; d_gene: NA; j_gene: TRBJ1-2; CDR3nt: TGTGCCAGCAGCCAAGGCGCAGGGGTTAACTATGGCTACACCTTC; CDR3aa: CASSQGAGVNYGYTF
v_gene: TRBV24-1; abundance: NA; d_gene: NA; j_gene: TRBJ2-2; CDR3nt: TGTGCCACCAGTGCCGGAGGGACCGGGGAGCTGTTTTTT; CDR3aa: CATSAGGTGELFF
v_gene: TRBV24-1; abundance: NA; d_gene: NA; j_gene: TRBJ2-7; CDR3nt: TGTGCCACCAGTGATTTGCTCGCGGGGGAGCAGTACTTC; CDR3aa: CATSDLLAGEQYF
v_gene: TRBV15; abundance: few; d_gene: TRBD2; j_gene: TRBJ2-5; CDR3nt: TGTGCCACCCTACTAGCGGGAGGGCGAGAGACCCAGTACTTC; CDR3aa: CATLLAGGRETQYF
v_gene: TRBV7-8; abundance: NA; d_gene: NA; j_gene: TRBJ1-2; CDR3nt: TGTGCCAGCAGCTTAACTGAAAGGACAGTTCACCGGGGGTATGGCTACACCTTC; CDR3aa: CASSLTERTVHRGYGYTF
v_gene: TRBV4-2; abundance: NA; d_gene: NA; j_gene: TRBJ1-5; CDR3nt: TGTGCCAGCAGCCAAGATACACAGAGTAATCAGCCCCAGCATTTT; CDR3aa: CASSQDTQSNQPQHF
v_gene: TRBV7-9; abundance: NA; d_gene: NA; j_gene: TRBJ1-2; CDR3nt: TGTGCCAGCAGCCCACGGGCACAACAGGACTACACCTTC; CDR3aa: CASSPRAQQDYTF
v_gene: TRBV10-3; abundance: few; d_gene: NA; j_gene: TRBJ2-2; CDR3nt: TGTGCCATCACTCCGCAGGGGAGAACCGGGGAGCTGTTTTTT; CDR3aa: CAITPQGRTGELFF
v_gene: TRBV5-1; abundance: NA; d_gene: NA; j_gene: TRBJ1-6; CDR3nt: TGCGCCAGCATGGGACGACAGAATTCACCCCTCCACTTT; CDR3aa: CASMGRQNSPLHF
v_gene: TRBV28; abundance: NA; d_gene: TRBD2; j_gene: TRBJ2-1; CDR3nt: TGTGCCAGCAGTACCGGGACTAGCCGGGCCAGTGAGCAGTTCTTC; CDR3aa: CASSTGTSRASEQFF
v_gene: TRBV19; abundance: NA; d_gene: NA; j_gene: TRBJ2-1; CDR3nt: TGTGCCAGTAGTATAGAGGGCGGGCTCGTTAATGAGCAGTTCTTC; CDR3aa: CASSIEGGLVNEQFF
v_gene: TRBV3-1/TRBV3-2; abundance: NA; d_gene: NA; j_gene: TRBJ1-2; CDR3nt: TGTGCCAGCAGCCAAGCGGGTTATGGCTACACCTTC; CDR3aa: CASSQAGYGYTF
v_gene: TRBV7-9; abundance: NA; d_gene: NA; j_gene: TRBJ2-3; CDR3nt: TGTGCCAGCAGCCAAACCGCGGCTGCAGATACGCAGTATTTT; CDR3aa: CASSQTAAADTQYF
v_gene: TRBV21-1; abundance: NA; d_gene: NA; j_gene: TRBJ1-1; CDR3nt: TGTGCCAGCAGCAAAGGGTCAGGGATCACTGAAGCTTTCTTT; CDR3aa: CASSKGSGITEAFF
v_gene: TRBV11-3; abundance: NA; d_gene: NA; j_gene: TRBJ2-5; CDR3nt: TGTGCCAGCAGCCTAGGGGAGGTGGAGACCCAGTACTTC; CDR3aa: CASSLGEVETQYF
v_gene: TRBV18; abundance: NA; d_gene: NA; j_gene: TRBJ2-5; CDR3nt: TGTGCCAGCTCACCTGGAGCAGGTCAAGAGACCCAGTACTTC; CDR3aa: CASSPGAGQETQYF
v_gene: TRBV7-3; abundance: NA; d_gene: TRBD1; j_gene: TRBJ2-1; CDR3nt: TGTGCCAGCAGCTTAACCGGACAGGGCCCGCCGTTCTTC; CDR3aa: CASSLTGQGPPFF
v_gene: TRBV7-3; abundance: few; d_gene: NA; j_gene: TRBJ2-2; CDR3nt: TGTGCCAGCAGCTACCCCGATCGACTAGGGAACACCGGGGAGCTGTTTTTT; CDR3aa: CASSYPDRLGNTGELFF
v_gene: TRBV29-1; abundance: NA; d_gene: NA; j_gene: TRBJ1-1; CDR3nt: TGCAGCGTACAGGGTAGTACGAAAGCTTTCTTT; CDR3aa: CSVQGSTKAFF
v_gene: TRBV18; abundance: NA; d_gene: TRBD1; j_gene: TRBJ2-1; CDR3nt: TGTGCCAGCGCCCGACAGGGCCGCTCCTACAATGAGCAGTTCTTC; CDR3aa: CASARQGRSYNEQFF
v_gene: TRBV30; abundance: NA; d_gene: NA; j_gene: TRBJ2-1; CDR3nt: TGTGCCTGGAAATTTAGCGGCGCCTCCTACAATGAGCAGTTCTTC; CDR3aa: CAWKFSGASYNEQFF
v_gene: TRBV5-6; abundance: NA; d_gene: TRBD1; j_gene: TRBJ1-1; CDR3nt: TGTGCCAGCAGCATGGACAGGGGAGTCATGAACACTGAAGCTTTCTTT; CDR3aa: CASSMDRGVMNTEAFF